The next 3 T cell receptor beta chains were all read from a single sample in a study of shared clonotypes between healthy human individuals. Here immunoSEQ multiplex PCR was the method, and the copy in TCRdb shows in-frame clones only, minus some. The sample holds approximately 1.5 million clones, roughly 98% seen once. Sequencing used naive CD4+ T cells sorted from blood. The subset: CD45RA+ positively selected. These receptors were obtained from a man aged 25 to 40 in good health.

The chain employs TRBV2 and TRBJ1-5; D gene ambiguous. Germline values: CDR1 SNHLY, CDR2 FYNNEI. V was shortened by 3 bases and J by 6 bases, with 9 bases between the two germline ends. This CDR3 comprises 13 residues. CDR3 nucleotide sequence: TGTGCCAGCAGTGAGGAAGGCTTTCAGCCCCAGCATTTT. This translates into CASSEEGFQPQHF.

V gene TRBV29-1 combines with J gene TRBJ2-3, with a tentative D call TRBD1 (6 bases). V gave up 4 bases and J gave up 3 bases, with 11 bases separating them. From germline, CDR1 is SQVTM and CDR2 ANQGSEA. The CDR3 extends over 13 amino acids. The CDR3 region is CSVGTGKTDTQYF. The DNA for the CDR3 is TGCAGCGTTGGAACAGGGAAGACAGATACGCAGTATTTT.

Comment on this clone: In the same sample, other DNA sequences code for this CDR3. This chain connects TRBV5-1 to TRBJ2-1, with D unresolved. Trimming shortened V by 0 bases and J by 2 bases, and 6 bases separated the two germline ends. This CDR3 has 14 amino acids. Per the germline V gene, CDR1 is SGHRS and CDR2 is YFSETQ. The CDR3 here is CASSLVPAYNEQFF. CDR3 in DNA: TGCGCCAGCAGCTTGGTTCCAGCCTACAATGAGCAGTTCTTC. The full variable domain, in which reference TRBV5-1 and TRBJ2-1 provide the parts outside the CDR3, is KAGVTQTPRYLIKTRGQQVTLSCSPISGHRSVSWYQQTPGQGLQFLFEYFSETQRNKGNFPGRFSGRQFSNSRSEMNVSTLELGDSALYLCASSLVPAYNEQFFGPGTRLTVL.